The 31 T cell receptor beta chains below come from one sample, sequenced in a study of molecular identifiers for immune sequencing clone quantification. Via MiXCR, TCRdb re-called the PCR reads, giving one row per CDR3 protein. The table includes some 100,000 distinct CDR3 sequences, around a third detected once. Sequenced material: naive CD8+ T cells from blood, with Jurkat cell RNA spiked in. The sample's subset: FACS-sorted CD8+CD4-CCR7+CD45RA+ naive T cells. Receptors were obtained from a human donor in good health. Some libraries in this study had Jurkat cell RNA spiked in.

In nucleotides, the CDR3 is TGTGCCAGCGGGACAGGCCGTCTCTACAATGAGCAGTTCTTC. This codes for CASGTGRLYNEQFF. V gene TRBV9 combines with J gene TRBJ2-1; 8 nucleotides agree with TRBD1. The CDR3 has 14 residues. CDR1 and CDR2 from the germline V gene are SGDLS and YYNGEE. Germline trimming cut 7 bases from V and 3 bases from J; bases unmatched to any gene: 6. The entire variable domain, with the rest obtained from reference TRBV9 and TRBJ2-1, is as follows: DSGVTQTPKHLITATGQRVTLRCSPRSGDLSVYWYQQSLDQGLQFLIQYYNGEERAKGNILERFSAQQFPDLHSELNLSSLELGDSALYFCASGTGRLYNEQFFGPGTRLTVL.

This clonotype was detected ten times or more. The chain carries TRBV4-1 and TRBJ1-5; D is unclear. V was pared by 0 bases and J by 5 bases, with 8 bases between. The length of the CDR3 is 14 residues. CDR1 and CDR2 (germline): MGHRA, YSYEKL. For the CDR3, the DNA is TGCGCCAGCAGCCAAGATTCGGTCTATCAGCCCCAGCATTTT. This encodes CASSQDSVYQPQHF.

This clonotype was picked up a small number of times. J is TRBJ2-2 and V is TRBV9; D gene unclear. Germline loops: CDR1 SGDLS, CDR2 YYNGEE. Trimming pared 0 bases from V and 4 bases from J, leaving 10 bases between. CDR3 length: 15 amino acids. The DNA for the CDR3 is TGTGCCAGCAGCGTAGGGGCAGCTATCACCGGGGAGCTGTTTTTT. Translated, it gives CASSVGAAITGELFF.

In this sample, this clonotype turned up many times. The V gene is TRBV5-1, the J gene TRBJ2-3; no definite D call. CDR1 and CDR2 from the germline V gene are SGHRS and YFSETQ. The CDR3 is 11 amino acids. Trimming pared 5 bases from V and 2 bases from J, leaving 3 bases between. The CDR3 sequence: CASRTTDTQYF. Written as DNA, the CDR3 is TGCGCCAGCAGAACCACAGATACGCAGTATTTT.

The CDR3, as DNA: TGTGCCAGCTATCCCCTGGTGCCGAGCACCGGGGAGCTGTTTTTT. This gives the protein CASYPLVPSTGELFF. The genes are TRBV28 and TRBJ2-2; D gene unclear. The germline V gene encodes CDR1 MDHEN and CDR2 SYDVKM. Trimming left V 8 bases short and J 4 bases short, with 17 bases between. The CDR3 is 15 residues long.

This clonotype was detected ten times or more. The chain links TRBV7-2 to TRBJ2-4; no clear D. Trimming stripped 1 base from V and 9 bases from J, with 16 bases between. The CDR3 consists of 15 residues. Germline CDR1 SGHTA, CDR2 FQGNSA. The CDR3 nucleotides read TGTGCCAGCAGCTTAGAGGTTGGGGTAGTGAGCATTCAGTACTTC. Translated: CASSLEVGVVSIQYF.

CDR3: CASSFQKLAGLYNEQFF. The CDR3, as DNA: TGTGCCAGCAGCTTCCAAAAACTAGCGGGTCTTTACAATGAGCAGTTCTTC. The rearrangement uses TRBV7-2 and TRBJ2-1; 9 nucleotides align to TRBD2. The CDR3 runs 17 residues. Germline values: CDR1 SGHTA, CDR2 FQGNSA. The V gene end was trimmed by 3 bases and the J gene end by 4 bases; junction bases not matched to a gene: 10.

This clonotype was counted ten times or more. This chain joins TRBV12-5 and TRBJ2-7, with a weak D call TRBD2 (6 bases). CDR1 is LGHNT, CDR2 FRNRAP, per germline. This CDR3 spans 17 amino acids. Trimming stripped 3 bases from V and 7 bases from J, with 25 bases between. The CDR3 reads CASGFPHVGEGTGEQYF. CDR3 DNA sequence: TGTGCTAGTGGTTTTCCCCATGTCGGGGAAGGGACTGGGGAGCAGTACTTC.

There are many counts of this clonotype. The chain has TRBV28 and TRBJ2-3, with D possibly TRBD2 on 5 matching bases. The CDR3 spans 15 residues. Trimming stripped 2 bases from V and 0 bases from J, with 9 bases between. Germline loops: CDR1 MDHEN, CDR2 SYDVKM. CDR3 sequence reads: CASSLEGLSTDTQYF. For the CDR3, the DNA is TGTGCCAGCAGTTTAGAGGGTCTTAGCACAGATACGCAGTATTTT.

Only a few counts were recorded for this clonotype. Here the CDR3 reads CASGGGQETQYF. CDR3 DNA sequence: TGTGCCAGCGGAGGGGGCCAAGAGACCCAGTACTTC. The rearrangement uses TRBV28 and TRBJ2-5; D possibly matches TRBD1 or TRBD2 (6 bases each). Germline V gives CDR1 MDHEN, CDR2 SYDVKM. The germline V and J ends were trimmed by 8 bases and 1 base, with 8 bases remaining between them. The CDR3 has 12 amino acids.

As regards this clonotype: It is unclear where the CDR3 begins or ends on the DNA, so no DNA is shown, and the CDR3 is as TCRdb lists it. The CDR3: CASSLGVGRGTYNEQIF. The chain carries TRBV7-8 and TRBJ2-1; the table calls TRBD1, which could not be checked here. The CDR3 sequence runs 17 residues, both termini included. The germline V gene encodes CDR1 SGHVS and CDR2 FQNEAQ.

This clonotype was observed many times. V usage is TRBV27 and J usage is TRBJ2-7; the D is unclear. Trimming removed 6 bases at V and 3 bases at J, with 9 bases between. Germline V gives CDR1 MNHEY, CDR2 SMNVEV (reference sequence). CDR3 length equals 12 residues. The CDR3 nucleotides read TGTGCCAGCAGCCCTCCCAGCTACGAGCAGTACTTC. Translating it yields CASSPPSYEQYF.

Only a few counts were recorded for this clonotype. The V call is TRBV19, the J call TRBJ1-2; perhaps TRBD1 as D (6 bases). Germline CDR1 and CDR2: LNHDA and SQIVND (reference sequence). The CDR3 loop spans 14 amino acids. V shed 7 bases and J shed 1 base, with 13 bases lying between them. CDR3 sequence (DNA): TGTGCCAGTACCGACAGGAACGATAACTATGGCTACACCTTC. This translates into CASTDRNDNYGYTF. The whole variable domain, filled in from reference TRBV19 and TRBJ1-2, reads DGGITQSPKYLFRKEGQNVTLSCEQNLNHDAMYWYRQDPGQGLRLIYYSQIVNDFQKGDIAEGYSVSREKKESFPLTVTSAQKNPTAFYLCASTDRNDNYGYTFGSGTRLTVV.

A few counts support this clonotype. The chain combines TRBV6-2 or TRBV6-3 with TRBJ2-3, with 9 positions matching TRBD2. The V and J ends lost 4 bases and 4 bases, in that order; junction bases with no gene match: 15. Germline assignment: CDR1 MNHEY and CDR2 SVGEGT. The CDR3 is made up of 18 amino acids. This CDR3 reads CASSSTIRIAGAADTQYF. Here the CDR3 DNA reads TGTGCCAGCAGTTCGACAATTAGGATAGCGGGAGCGGCAGATACGCAGTATTTT.

As concerns this clonotype: The CDR3 ends on some other residue instead of the conserved phenylalanine or tryptophan, so this is likely a read error. The V and J genes are TRBV28 and TRBJ2-3; D remains ambiguous. The V end was cut by 7 bases, the J end by 1 base, with 12 bases between. The CDR3 loop spans 14 amino acids. Per the germline V gene, CDR1 is MDHEN and CDR2 is SYDVKM. The CDR3 nucleotides are TGTGCCAGCACGCCATTGGTTCGCACAGATACGCAGTATTTA. This sequence encodes CASTPLVRTDTQYL.

This rearrangement joins TRBV6-5 to TRBJ2-7, with 8 positions matching TRBD2. V gave up 4 bases and J gave up 4 bases; unmatched junction bases: 12. CDR1 is MNHEY, CDR2 SVGAGI, per germline. The CDR3 totals 16 residues. In nucleotides, the CDR3 is TGTGCCAGCAGTTTTAGGACTAGCAGGAGTGCATACGAGCAGTACTTC. The encoded protein is CASSFRTSRSAYEQYF.

This clonotype was observed at least ten times. V is TRBV9 and J is TRBJ2-7; possibly TRBD1 for D (5 bases). The CDR3 loop spans 15 amino acids. V lost 0 bases and J lost 2, with 12 bases in between. From germline, CDR1 is SGDLS and CDR2 YYNGEE. The CDR3 spells CASSVGATETYEQYF. In DNA, the CDR3 is TGTGCCAGCAGCGTAGGAGCGACAGAAACCTACGAGCAGTACTTC. The complete variable domain, with remaining parts taken from reference TRBV9 and TRBJ2-7, reads DSGVTQTPKHLITATGQRVTLRCSPRSGDLSVYWYQQSLDQGLQFLIQYYNGEERAKGNILERFSAQQFPDLHSELNLSSLELGDSALYFCASSVGATETYEQYFGPGTRLTVT.

To note about this clonotype: The DNA is left out, because the CDR3 cannot be placed on it with certainty; the CDR3 is given as TCRdb lists it. This sequence joins TRBV28 and TRBJ2-6; the D call TRBD2 from the table was never checked on the DNA. Both ends counted, the CDR3 spans 15 residues. The germline CDR1 and CDR2 sequences are MDHEN and SYDVKM. CDR3 loop: CASSFWGGGANVLAF.

Note on this clonotype: Being one base from a much bigger clone, this may be a read error. CDR3 DNA sequence: TGTGCCAGCAGCTTAGCGAGAGAAGGTACGCAGTATTTT. Translating it yields CASSLAREGTQYF. The chain carries TRBV7-8 and TRBJ2-3, with D unresolved. From germline, CDR1 is SGHVS and CDR2 FQNEAQ. The CDR3 extends over 13 amino acids. V was pared by 0 bases and J by 8 bases, with 9 bases between.

This clonotype was counted between two and nine times. The chain employs TRBV14 and TRBJ2-2, with TRBD2 identical over 14 bases. The germline CDR1 and CDR2 sequences are SGHDN and FVKESK. This CDR3 contains 17 residues. The junction had 6 bases not matched to a gene; V was cut back by 6 bases and J by 3 bases. In nucleotides, the CDR3 is TGTGCCAGCAGTCCCGGACTAGCGGGAGGATACACCGGGGAGCTGTTTTTT. Its protein product is CASSPGLAGGYTGELFF.

This clonotype was seen more than once but under ten times. The chain combines TRBV28 with TRBJ2-3; 7 bases fit TRBD2. The germline CDR1 and CDR2 sequences are MDHEN and SYDVKM. With V trimmed by 2 bases and J by 6 bases, 5 bases remained unmatched. The CDR3 loop spans 14 amino acids. This CDR3 reads CASSLREGRDTQYF. CDR3 bases: TGTGCCAGCAGTTTAAGGGAGGGAAGGGATACGCAGTATTTT.

As regards this clonotype: A much bigger clone sits one base away, suggesting this may be a read error. The chain employs TRBV20-1 and TRBJ2-7; 7 nucleotides match TRBD1. CDR1 and CDR2 (germline): DFQATT, SNEGSKA (reference sequence). This CDR3 has 14 amino acids. Trimming removed 1 base from V and 6 bases from J; junction bases left unmatched: 9. The CDR3 DNA reads TGCAGTGCTAGAGTGGAGACAGGGTGCGGCGAGCAGTACTTC. Its translation is CSARVETGCGEQYF.

This clonotype was seen only a few times. At one end the junction does not follow the germline gene, possibly because of a read error. The chain links TRBV4-1 to TRBJ2-3; D gene uncertain. The CDR3 extends over 17 amino acids. CDR1 MGHRA and CDR2 YSYEKL come from the germline V gene. CDR3 region: CASSPTEKYYPTETQYF. DNA of the CDR3: TGCGCCAGCAGCCCCACCGAGAAGTACTACCCCACAGAAACGCAGTATTTT.

The J gene is TRBJ2-2, the V gene TRBV24-1; D unresolved. The CDR3 extends over 13 amino acids. CDR1 is KGHDR and CDR2 is SFDVKD in the germline V gene. V was shortened by 5 bases and J by 6 bases, with 9 bases between the two germline ends. CDR3 in DNA: TGTGCCACCAGTGGCCTGGAGTCCGGGGAGCTGTTTTTT. Translation gives CATSGLESGELFF.

The table lists this clonotype with a few counts. The gene calls are TRBV27 and TRBJ2-3; D uncertain. This CDR3 region has 13 residues. Trimming left V 5 bases short and J 2 bases short, with 8 bases between. The germline gives CDR1 MNHEY, CDR2 SMNVEV (reference sequence). CDR3 loop: CASSGRITDTQYF. The CDR3 DNA reads as TGTGCCAGCAGTGGGCGGATCACAGATACGCAGTATTTT.

This clonotype has at least ten counts. V usage is TRBV6-2 or TRBV6-3 and J usage is TRBJ2-7; D might be TRBD2 (6 bases). The germline V gene encodes CDR1 MNHEY and CDR2 SVGEGT. The CDR3 contains 15 residues. V was clipped by 4 bases and J by 6 bases, with 19 bases between them. CDR3 amino acids: CASSLGSLGTSEQYF. The CDR3, as DNA: TGTGCCAGCAGTTTGGGCTCACTCGGGACTTCCGAGCAGTACTTC.

The V call is TRBV6-5, the J call TRBJ2-5; D is possibly TRBD2 (7 bases). From germline, CDR1 is MNHEY and CDR2 SVGAGI. Trimming left V 6 bases short and J 2 bases short, with 19 bases between. The CDR3 sequence is 16 residues long. In DNA, the CDR3 is TGTGCCAGCAGCCCGGGGGGCGCGCACCCACAAGAGACCCAGTACTTC. It encodes CASSPGGAHPQETQYF.

The V call is TRBV20-1, the J call TRBJ1-2; tentative D call: TRBD1 (6 bases). Deletions cut 1 base from V and 4 bases from J, with 13 bases between. The CDR3 spans 14 residues. The V gene's germline CDR1 is DFQATT and CDR2 SNEGSKA (reference sequence). The CDR3 loop is CSARGRDTIYGYTF. CDR3 DNA sequence: TGCAGTGCTAGAGGTCGGGACACAATCTATGGCTACACCTTC.

The CDR3 DNA reads TGTGCCAGCAGTGGCAGGGGTCCAGGGAGCTACGAGCAGTACTTC. Protein: CASSGRGPGSYEQYF. J is TRBJ2-7 and V is TRBV25-1; D is possibly TRBD1 (6 bases). This CDR3 spans 15 amino acids. Trimming cost V 4 bases and J 3 bases, with 16 bases left between them. Per germline, CDR1 MGHDK and CDR2 SYGVNS.

The genes are TRBV9 and TRBJ2-1; no clear D gene. Between the trimmed V and J ends, which lost 8 bases and 8 bases, there was a span of 23 bases. From germline, CDR1 is SGDLS and CDR2 YYNGEE. The CDR3 runs 15 residues. The CDR3 sequence: CASGRDIVLSDEQFF. Written as DNA, the CDR3 is TGTGCCAGTGGACGCGACATCGTCCTTTCGGATGAGCAGTTCTTC. Variable domain in full (rest from reference TRBV9 and TRBJ2-1): DSGVTQTPKHLITATGQRVTLRCSPRSGDLSVYWYQQSLDQGLQFLIQYYNGEERAKGNILERFSAQQFPDLHSELNLSSLELGDSALYFCASGRDIVLSDEQFFGPGTRLTVL.

In its sample, this clonotype was seen many times. The chain is built from TRBV10-3 and TRBJ1-2; D is undetermined. Per germline, CDR1 ENHRY and CDR2 SYGVKD. The length of the CDR3 is 13 residues. Trimming removed 0 bases at V and 7 bases at J, with 9 bases between. CDR3 DNA: TGTGCCATCAGTGAGTCAGGCGGTGGTGGCTACACCTTC. It yields the protein CAISESGGGGYTF.